These T cell receptor beta chains were read from a single sample in a study of OX40 agonist ivuxolimab in advanced cancers. This table comes from immunoSEQ multiplex PCR, and its TCRdb copy is limited to in-frame clones, with some not included. The sample comprises 55,000 to 65,000 clones, roughly 84% of which are singletons, and around 3% rests with the top ten. Sequences were derived from CD4+ or CD8+ T cells sorted from blood, sampled in a trial of the OX40 agonist ivuxolimab. The source is an adult with an advanced solid tumor such as melanoma, head and neck, liver or kidney cancer. Both conserved end residues are part of each CDR3. A D gene is named only where the DNA matches it firmly. Part of the rows lack a size; the others show once, few, many or a class for expanded clones.

abundance,j_gene,v_gene,d_gene,CDR3aa,CDR3nt
-,TRBJ2-7,TRBV4-1,TRBD1,CASSKGQGAGYEQYF,TGCGCCAGCAGCAAAGGACAGGGGGCGGGATACGAGCAGTACTTC
few,TRBJ2-1,TRBV29-1,TRBD2,CSVTGLAGTYNEQFF,TGCAGCGTCACAGGACTAGCGGGAACCTACAATGAGCAGTTCTTC
-,TRBJ2-7,TRBV6-5,-,CASSRSGGPYEQYF,TGTGCCAGCAGTCGTTCCGGGGGTCCCTACGAGCAGTACTTC
-,TRBJ2-3,TRBV18,TRBD2,CASSPPTSGVSDTQYF,TGTGCCAGCTCACCCCCGACTAGCGGGGTATCAGATACGCAGTATTTT
-,TRBJ1-6,TRBV27,-,CASSSIRTPYNSPLHF,TGTGCCAGCAGTTCTATTCGGACTCCGTATAATTCACCCCTCCACTTT
-,TRBJ1-1,TRBV7-9,TRBD1,CASSRSRTGNTEAFF,TGTGCCAGCAGCAGAAGCCGGACAGGGAACACTGAAGCTTTCTTT
-,TRBJ2-7,TRBV5-6,-,CASSTHRVSHEQYF,TGTGCCAGCAGCACGCACAGGGTATCCCACGAGCAGTACTTC
-,TRBJ2-7,TRBV15,-,CATSAPGPRAREQYF,TGTGCCACCAGCGCCCCGGGACCCAGAGCCCGCGAGCAGTACTTC
-,TRBJ2-3,TRBV21-1,-,CASSIDQAGPFAHEYTQYF,TGTGCCAGCAGCATTGATCAAGCGGGACCATTCGCCCATGAGTATACGCAGTATTTT
-,TRBJ2-7,TRBV19,TRBD2,CASSIGRGEQYF,TGTGCCAGTAGTATTGGGAGGGGAGAGCAGTACTTC